The rows below give T cell receptor beta chains drawn from one sample of a study of cytomegalovirus exposure and HLA in healthy donors. The assay was immunoSEQ multiplex PCR, and TCRdb's table has in-frame clones only and misses some. The table includes about 190,000 clones, approximately 78% detected once. Sample: PBMCs. These receptors were collected from a woman aged 18-29 years in good health and CMV-seronegative. Both conserved end residues are part of each CDR3. Each record gives: V gene, CDR3 length, J gene, clone size, D gene, CDR3 DNA, CDR3 protein. D genes are given only for firm matches. The size entry is marked missing in some rows and otherwise reads once, few, many or a size class.

TRBV6-5,15,TRBJ2-5,few,-,TGTGCCAGCAAAAAAACAGGGGGAGGGTTGGAGACCCAGTACTTC,CASKKTGGGLETQYF
TRBV19,13,TRBJ1-2,-,TRBD1,TGTGCCAGTACAACAGGGGTAAACTATGGCTACACCTTC,CASTTGVNYGYTF
TRBV7-2,15,TRBJ2-3,-,TRBD2,TGTGCCAGCAGCTTAGCAGCGGGACCCACAGATACGCAGTATTTT,CASSLAAGPTDTQYF
TRBV28,18,TRBJ2-2,few,TRBD1,TGTGCCAGCAGTTTAGTGGCCGGGACAGGGTGGAGGGACGGGGAGCTGTTTTTT,CASSLVAGTGWRDGELFF
TRBV6-6,14,TRBJ2-1,-,TRBD2,TGTGCCGTTAGCAGGGCTAGCGGAAACAATGAGCAGTTCTTC,CAVSRASGNNEQFF
TRBV18,15,TRBJ2-1,-,TRBD1,TGTGCCAGCTCTGGGACAGGGAGGTCCTACAATGAGCAGTTCTTC,CASSGTGRSYNEQFF
TRBV29-1,11,TRBJ1-1,-,TRBD1,TGCAGCTTACGACAGGGCACTGAAGCTTTCTTT,CSLRQGTEAFF
TRBV28,17,TRBJ2-4,-,TRBD2,TGTGCCAGCAGTCAAAGGCGGGGGGGGACAGCCAAAAACATTCAGTACTTC,CASSQRRGGTAKNIQYF
TRBV9,15,TRBJ2-5,-,TRBD2,TGTGCCAGCAGGGTTGAGCGGGGACTAAGAGAGACCCAGTACTTC,CASRVERGLRETQYF
TRBV19,15,TRBJ2-7,-,TRBD2,TGTGCCAGTAGCCTGGGACTAGCGGACTACTACGAGCAGTACTTC,CASSLGLADYYEQYF
TRBV5-1,14,TRBJ2-7,-,-,TGCGCCAGCAGGGCTACCTTACAGAGACGGGAGCAGTACTTC,CASRATLQRREQYF
TRBV11-3,15,TRBJ2-1,-,-,TGTGCCAGCAGCTTTAGTTCAGCGGCTTACAATGAGCAGTTCTTC,CASSFSSAAYNEQFF
TRBV27,15,TRBJ2-2,-,TRBD1,TGTGCCAGCAGTATTAGACAGGGATCAACCGGGGAGCTGTTTTTT,CASSIRQGSTGELFF
TRBV18,16,TRBJ2-3,-,TRBD2,TGTGCCAGCTCACCACGGCTAGCGGGGGGCACAGATACGCAGTATTTT,CASSPRLAGGTDTQYF
TRBV12-5,12,TRBJ2-1,-,TRBD2,TGTGCTAGTGGTCCACGGGGGGATGAGCAGTTCTTC,CASGPRGDEQFF
TRBV5-1,17,TRBJ2-7,-,TRBD2,TGCGCCAGCAGCTTCGTTGCAGGGACGGGAGGGAACGGCGAGCAGTACTTC,CASSFVAGTGGNGEQYF
TRBV6-5,13,TRBJ2-7,few,-,TGTGCCAGCAGTAGAGGGCAAGCGGACGAGCAGTACTTC,CASSRGQADEQYF
TRBV19,14,TRBJ1-5,-,-,TGTGCCAGTAGTATACCCTACGCGCGTCAGCCCCAGCATTTT,CASSIPYARQPQHF
TRBV27,12,TRBJ2-7,-,-,TGTGCCAGCAGTTCCCCAACTTACGAGCAGTACTTC,CASSSPTYEQYF
TRBV5-1,14,TRBJ2-3,many,-,TGCGCCAGCAGCCTGGGACTCGGCACAGATACGCAGTATTTT,CASSLGLGTDTQYF
TRBV30,15,TRBJ2-3,-,TRBD2,TGTGCCTGGAGTGTGGGAGGGGCGCGTGTGGATACGCAGTATTTT,CAWSVGGARVDTQYF
TRBV5-1,15,TRBJ2-1,-,-,TGCGCCAGCAGCTTGTTTACAGGGCCCTACAATGAGCAGTTCTTC,CASSLFTGPYNEQFF
TRBV29-1,17,TRBJ1-3,-,-,TGCAGCGTTTATCAGGGGCCCTACCTGGGGTCCGGAAACACCATATATTTT,CSVYQGPYLGSGNTIYF
TRBV19,15,TRBJ1-5,-,-,TGTGCCAGTAGTATGATTGTACACAGGAATCAGCCCCAGCATTTT,CASSMIVHRNQPQHF
TRBV14,17,TRBJ2-1,-,TRBD2,TGTGCCAGCAGCCCAATTGGTGATAGCGGGTGGTACAATGAGCAGTTCTTC,CASSPIGDSGWYNEQFF
TRBV10-3,13,TRBJ2-1,-,TRBD2,TGTGCCATCGGGACTAGCGGGAGCAATGAGCAGTTCTTC,CAIGTSGSNEQFF
TRBV13,14,TRBJ2-5,-,-,TGTGCCAGCAGTCATCGTTCGGGACAAGAGACCCAGTACTTC,CASSHRSGQETQYF
TRBV5-6,14,TRBJ2-7,-,-,TGTGCCAGCAGCTTGGTAGGCAGTAACTACGAGCAGTACTTT,CASSLVGSNYEQYF
TRBV7-8,18,TRBJ1-5,few,-,TGTGCCAGCAGCCCCCCTCGCTGGGAGGGATTTAGCAATCAGCCCCAGCATTTT,CASSPPRWEGFSNQPQHF